The T cell receptor beta chain under discussion was sequenced for a study of CD8 T cells in ankylosing spondylitis. Study-wide points: Reports say disease-linked clones showed up significantly more in matched ankylosing spondylitis synovial fluid. For ankylosing spondylitis blood, a TCR beta motif of 7 or 8 highly homologous variants appeared characteristic. Disease-linked clones displayed a CD8+ phenotype and appeared relatively rarely in peripheral blood. Before this, some motif variants had been reported in reactive arthritis synovial fluid and blood.

One entry per CDR3 protein results from TCRdb running MiXCR on the 5' RACE reads. The repertoire has fewer than 250,000 distinct CDR3 sequences, under 12% of them found once; the top ten carry roughly a fifth. Trimming left V 0 bases short and J 1 base short, with 12 bases between. CDR3 length equals 15 residues. Germline-derived CDR1 and CDR2 are SQVTM and ANQGSEA. The table lists this clonotype with many counts. Its antigen remains unidentified. The sample was blood, either unsorted or a sorted T cell fraction (not recorded which). The rearrangement joins TRBV29-1 to TRBJ2-5; no definite D call. The receptor's source is a male donor with ankylosing spondylitis or in good health (not recorded which). In nucleotides, the CDR3 is TGCAGCGTTGAAGATTCACTCCGACCCCAAGAGACCCAGTACTTC. It is translated as CSVEDSLRPQETQYF.